The rows below give T cell receptor beta chains drawn from one sample of a study of neurological immune-mediated disorders. TCRdb independently ran MiXCR on the 5' RACE reads; one entry per CDR3 protein. This sample has roughly 60,000 distinct CDR3 sequences, with more than 9.5% found just once. Sequencing was carried out using PBMCs. Every receptor here comes from a man in his fifties or sixties in good health. CDR3s include the opening cysteine and the closing phenylalanine or tryptophan. Fields, in order: V gene, CDR3 protein.

>TRBV7-2
CASSLALGGQETQYF
>TRBV5-1
CASTGQEGTEAFF
>TRBV29-1
CSVGTKNYEQYF
>TRBV12-5
CASGFGNGGMNTEAFF
>TRBV6-1
CASSGQEGYEQYF
>TRBV20-1
CSATDSLGGKFF
>TRBV29-1
CTTDRVKGYTF
>TRBV3-1
CASSQEQPDTQYF
>TRBV20-1
CSAEGRGNYNEQFF
>TRBV7-2
CASSLPPGQGAYGYTF
>TRBV6-5
CASSYTSGGTETQYF
>TRBV5-1
CASSSGGTGELFF
>TRBV6-2/TRBV6-3
CASSSFGTGASYEQYF
>TRBV6-5
CASSLPPYNEQFF
>TRBV21-1
CASRGQGIMNEQFF
>TRBV10-3
CAISESVGTDTQYF
>TRBV5-6
CASSGYRGNEQFF
>TRBV6-1
CASSEGNQGQARADTQYF
>TRBV7-3
CASSYTGGAGANVLTF
>TRBV5-1
CASSENSGGARGETQYF
>TRBV12-5
CASGLDAGRPGEHFF
>TRBV20-1
CSACPPGASNQPQHF
>TRBV20-1
CSARRSGGALEQYF
>TRBV25-1
CASSEYSREVGYTF
>TRBV5-5
CASSLLVASYNEQFF
>TRBV11-2
CASSLGWDEQYF
>TRBV7-9
CASSLAGHGGEQYF
>TRBV12-3/TRBV12-4
CASSPHSGTPNGAFF
>TRBV20-1
CSARPTQGPSTDTQYF
>TRBV7-6
CASSDYNEQFF
>TRBV20-1
CSAPTGGKYEQYF
>TRBV6-2/TRBV6-3
CASTFRRGNSPLHF
>TRBV29-1
CSVGGTGDSPLHF
>TRBV13
CASSPRGQPMEYGYTF
>TRBV4-3
CASTSRVNEKLFF
>TRBV7-2
CASSFLPAYNEQFF
>TRBV20-1
CSARAWTGGTYEQYF
>TRBV7-6
CASSFRGGGFQETQYF
>TRBV20-1
CSANPPGFYEQYF
>TRBV6-5
CATGVDQSNQPQHF
>TRBV29-1
CSVELEVGYEQYF
>TRBV6-5
CASSYSLGRGANVLTF
>TRBV20-1
CSAVGGKTEAFF
>TRBV20-1
CSARQEPTYEQYF
>TRBV6-2/TRBV6-3
CASSVIPGQGTEKLFF
>TRBV20-1
CSAHDSGGAYYEQYF
>TRBV20-1
CSGIRDSYNEQFF
>TRBV7-2
CASSLGSGGASTDTQYF
>TRBV12-3/TRBV12-4
CASSFGKKLFF
>TRBV5-1
CASSPRTSGVLTDTQYF
>TRBV19
CASVLRNEQFF
>TRBV10-3
CAISEVGTYNSPLHF
>TRBV6-1
CASQTGSDSYEQYF
>TRBV24-1
CATSDHRRGYTF